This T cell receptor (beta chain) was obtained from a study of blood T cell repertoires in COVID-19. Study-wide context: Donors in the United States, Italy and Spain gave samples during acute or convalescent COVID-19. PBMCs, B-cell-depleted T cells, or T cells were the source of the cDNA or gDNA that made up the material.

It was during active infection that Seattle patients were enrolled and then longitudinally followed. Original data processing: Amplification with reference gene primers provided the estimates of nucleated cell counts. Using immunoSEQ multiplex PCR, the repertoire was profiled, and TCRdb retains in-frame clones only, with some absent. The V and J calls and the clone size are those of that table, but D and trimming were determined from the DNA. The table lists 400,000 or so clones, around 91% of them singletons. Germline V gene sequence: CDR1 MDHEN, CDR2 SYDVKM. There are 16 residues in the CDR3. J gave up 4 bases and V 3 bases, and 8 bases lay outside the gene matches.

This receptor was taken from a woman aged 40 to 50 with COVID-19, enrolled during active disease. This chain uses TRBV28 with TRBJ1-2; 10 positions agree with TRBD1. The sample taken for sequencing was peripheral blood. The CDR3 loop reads CASSFSGTGVGYGYTF. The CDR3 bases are TGTGCCAGCAGTTTTTCCGGGACAGGGGTCGGCTATGGCTACACCTTC.